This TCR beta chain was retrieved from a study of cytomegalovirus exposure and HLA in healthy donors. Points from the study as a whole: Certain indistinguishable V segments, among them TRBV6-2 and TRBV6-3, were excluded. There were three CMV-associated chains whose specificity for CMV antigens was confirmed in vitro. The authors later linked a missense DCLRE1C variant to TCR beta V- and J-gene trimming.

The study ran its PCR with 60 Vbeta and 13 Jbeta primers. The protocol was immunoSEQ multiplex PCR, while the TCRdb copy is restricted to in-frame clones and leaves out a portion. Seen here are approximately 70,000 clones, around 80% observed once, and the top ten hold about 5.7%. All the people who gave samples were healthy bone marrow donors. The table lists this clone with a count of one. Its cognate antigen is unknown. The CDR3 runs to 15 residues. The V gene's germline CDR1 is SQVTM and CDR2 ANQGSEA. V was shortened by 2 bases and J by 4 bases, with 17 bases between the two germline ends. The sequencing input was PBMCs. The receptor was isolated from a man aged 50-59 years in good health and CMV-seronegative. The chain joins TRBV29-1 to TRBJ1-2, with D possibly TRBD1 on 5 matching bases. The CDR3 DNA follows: TGCAGCGTTGAATCAGGGCCAAAGGAGGGCTATGGCTACACCTTC. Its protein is CSVESGPKEGYGYTF.